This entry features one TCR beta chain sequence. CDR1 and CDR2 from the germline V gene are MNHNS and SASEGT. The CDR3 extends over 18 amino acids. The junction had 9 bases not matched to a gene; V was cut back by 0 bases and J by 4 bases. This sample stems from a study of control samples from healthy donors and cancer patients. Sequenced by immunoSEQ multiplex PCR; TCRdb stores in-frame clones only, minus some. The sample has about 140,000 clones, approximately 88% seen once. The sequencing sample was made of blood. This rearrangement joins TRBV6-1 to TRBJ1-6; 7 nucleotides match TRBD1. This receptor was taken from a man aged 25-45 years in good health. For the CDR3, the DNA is TGTGCCAGCAGTGAAGCCTGGACAGGCGGTAATTATAATTCACCCCTCCACTTT. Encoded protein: CASSEAWTGGNYNSPLHF.